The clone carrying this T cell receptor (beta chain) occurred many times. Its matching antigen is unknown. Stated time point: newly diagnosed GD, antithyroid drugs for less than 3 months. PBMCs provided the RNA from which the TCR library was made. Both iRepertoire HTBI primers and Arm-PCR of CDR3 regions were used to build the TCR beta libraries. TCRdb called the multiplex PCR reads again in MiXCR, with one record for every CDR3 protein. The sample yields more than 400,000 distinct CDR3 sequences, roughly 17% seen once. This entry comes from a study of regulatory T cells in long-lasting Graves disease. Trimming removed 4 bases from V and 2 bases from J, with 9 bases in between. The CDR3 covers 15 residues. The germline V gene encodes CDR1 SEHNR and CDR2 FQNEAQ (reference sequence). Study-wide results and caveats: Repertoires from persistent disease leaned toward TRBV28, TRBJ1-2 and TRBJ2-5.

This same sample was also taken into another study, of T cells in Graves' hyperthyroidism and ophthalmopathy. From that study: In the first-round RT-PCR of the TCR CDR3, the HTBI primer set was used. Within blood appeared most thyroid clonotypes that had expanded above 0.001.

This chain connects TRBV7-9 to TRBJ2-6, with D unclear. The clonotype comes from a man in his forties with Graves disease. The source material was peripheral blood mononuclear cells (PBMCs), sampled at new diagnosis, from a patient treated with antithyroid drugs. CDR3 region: CASSSALPGANVLTF. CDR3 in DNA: TGTGCCAGCAGCTCCGCTCTTCCTGGGGCCAACGTCCTGACTTTC.